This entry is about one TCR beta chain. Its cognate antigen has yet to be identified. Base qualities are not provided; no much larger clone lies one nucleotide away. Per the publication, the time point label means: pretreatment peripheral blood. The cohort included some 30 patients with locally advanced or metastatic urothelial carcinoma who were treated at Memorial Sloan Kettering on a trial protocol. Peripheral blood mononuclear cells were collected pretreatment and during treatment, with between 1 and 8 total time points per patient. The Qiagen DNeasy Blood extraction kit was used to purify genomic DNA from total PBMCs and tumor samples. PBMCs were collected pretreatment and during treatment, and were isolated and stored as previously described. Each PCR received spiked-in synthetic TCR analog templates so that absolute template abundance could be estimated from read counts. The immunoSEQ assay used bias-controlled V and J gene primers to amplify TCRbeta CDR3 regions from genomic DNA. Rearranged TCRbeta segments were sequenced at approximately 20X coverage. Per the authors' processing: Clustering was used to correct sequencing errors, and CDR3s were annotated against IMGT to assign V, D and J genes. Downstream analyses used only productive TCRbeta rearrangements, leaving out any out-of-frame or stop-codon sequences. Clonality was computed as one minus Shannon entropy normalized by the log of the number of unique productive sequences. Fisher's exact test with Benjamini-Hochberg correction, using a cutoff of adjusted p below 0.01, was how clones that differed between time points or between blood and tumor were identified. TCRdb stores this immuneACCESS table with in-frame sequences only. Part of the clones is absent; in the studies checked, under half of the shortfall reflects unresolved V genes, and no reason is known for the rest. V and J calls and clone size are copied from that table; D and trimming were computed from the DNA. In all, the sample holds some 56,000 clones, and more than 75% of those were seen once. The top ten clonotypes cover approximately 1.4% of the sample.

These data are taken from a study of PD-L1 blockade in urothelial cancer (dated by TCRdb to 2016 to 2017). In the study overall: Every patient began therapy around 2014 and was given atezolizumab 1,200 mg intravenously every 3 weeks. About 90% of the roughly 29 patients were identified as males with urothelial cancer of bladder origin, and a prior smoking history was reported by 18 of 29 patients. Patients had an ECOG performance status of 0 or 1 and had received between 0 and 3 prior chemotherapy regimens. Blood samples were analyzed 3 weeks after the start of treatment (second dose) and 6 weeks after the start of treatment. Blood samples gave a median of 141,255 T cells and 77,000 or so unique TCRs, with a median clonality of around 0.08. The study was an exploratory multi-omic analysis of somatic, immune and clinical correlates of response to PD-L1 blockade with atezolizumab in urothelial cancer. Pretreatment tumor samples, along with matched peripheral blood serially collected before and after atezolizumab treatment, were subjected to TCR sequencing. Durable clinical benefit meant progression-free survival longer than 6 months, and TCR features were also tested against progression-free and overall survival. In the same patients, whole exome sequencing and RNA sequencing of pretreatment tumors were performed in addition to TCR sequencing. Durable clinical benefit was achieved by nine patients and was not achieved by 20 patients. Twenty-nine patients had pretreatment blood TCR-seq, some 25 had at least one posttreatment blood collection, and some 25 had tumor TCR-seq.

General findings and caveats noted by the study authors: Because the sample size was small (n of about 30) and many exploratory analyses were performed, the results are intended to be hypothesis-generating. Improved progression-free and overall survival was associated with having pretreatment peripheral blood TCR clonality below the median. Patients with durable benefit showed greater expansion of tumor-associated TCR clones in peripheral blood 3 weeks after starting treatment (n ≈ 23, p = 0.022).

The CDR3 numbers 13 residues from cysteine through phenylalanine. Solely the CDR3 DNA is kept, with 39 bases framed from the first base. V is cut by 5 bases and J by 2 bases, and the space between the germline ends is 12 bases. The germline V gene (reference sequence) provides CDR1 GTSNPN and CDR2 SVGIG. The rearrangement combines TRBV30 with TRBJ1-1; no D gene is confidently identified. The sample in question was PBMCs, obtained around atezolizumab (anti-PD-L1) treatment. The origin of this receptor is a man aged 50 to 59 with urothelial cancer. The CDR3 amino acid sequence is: CAWGLSRNTEAFF. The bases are TGTGCCTGGGGACTTTCTCGTAACACTGAAGCTTTCTTT.